The 4 T cell receptor beta chains below come from one sample, sequenced in a study of T cells after yellow fever vaccination. One entry per CDR3 protein results from TCRdb running MiXCR on the 5' RACE reads. The sample has 300,000 to 400,000 distinct CDR3 sequences, 7% to 9% seen once. Source: PBMCs, taken about 41 days after the first yellow fever vaccination. These receptors came from a man younger than 35 who received the YFV17D yellow fever vaccine.

This clonotype has more than one count but fewer than ten. The chain has TRBV7-2 and TRBJ2-2; 8 nucleotides align to TRBD2. The V gene's germline CDR1 is SGHTA and CDR2 FQGNSA. CDR3 size: 16 residues. Unmatched junction bases numbered 8, after V lost 5 bases and J lost 3 bases. The CDR3 DNA sequence: TGTGCCAGCAGCCCCCGGGCGGGGGGTCACACCGGGGAGCTGTTTTTT. Translating gives CASSPRAGGHTGELFF.

The chain has TRBV2 and TRBJ2-5; 9 positions agree with TRBD2. V shed 1 base and J 5 bases; nucleotides not matched to a gene: 5. Germline CDR1 and CDR2: SNHLY and FYNNEI. CDR3 length: 15 residues. DNA for the CDR3: TGTGCCAGCAGTGAAGGGGGACTAGCTCATGAGACCCAGTACTTC. This sequence encodes CASSEGGLAHETQYF.

This clonotype has only a few counts. The gene calls are TRBV5-1 and TRBJ2-7, with TRBD1 as a possible D gene (5 bases). This CDR3 has 15 amino acids. Trimming left V 5 bases short and J 3 bases short, with 18 bases between. The germline V gene has CDR1 SGHRS and CDR2 YFSETQ. The DNA for the CDR3 is TGCGCCAGCAGTTCTAGGAACAGGACGGACTACGAGCAGTACGTC. This encodes CASSSRNRTDYEQYV.

This clonotype has more than one count but fewer than ten. The chain has TRBV11-2 and TRBJ2-5, with D possibly TRBD1 on 6 matching bases. Deletions cut 2 bases from V and 2 bases from J, with 24 bases between. CDR1 SGHAT and CDR2 FQNNGV come from the germline V gene. The CDR3 runs 19 residues. The CDR3 DNA sequence: TGTGCCAGCAGCTTAAAGGAAAGGGGATACAGGGCCTCTCAAGAGACCCAGTACTTC. It is translated as CASSLKERGYRASQETQYF.